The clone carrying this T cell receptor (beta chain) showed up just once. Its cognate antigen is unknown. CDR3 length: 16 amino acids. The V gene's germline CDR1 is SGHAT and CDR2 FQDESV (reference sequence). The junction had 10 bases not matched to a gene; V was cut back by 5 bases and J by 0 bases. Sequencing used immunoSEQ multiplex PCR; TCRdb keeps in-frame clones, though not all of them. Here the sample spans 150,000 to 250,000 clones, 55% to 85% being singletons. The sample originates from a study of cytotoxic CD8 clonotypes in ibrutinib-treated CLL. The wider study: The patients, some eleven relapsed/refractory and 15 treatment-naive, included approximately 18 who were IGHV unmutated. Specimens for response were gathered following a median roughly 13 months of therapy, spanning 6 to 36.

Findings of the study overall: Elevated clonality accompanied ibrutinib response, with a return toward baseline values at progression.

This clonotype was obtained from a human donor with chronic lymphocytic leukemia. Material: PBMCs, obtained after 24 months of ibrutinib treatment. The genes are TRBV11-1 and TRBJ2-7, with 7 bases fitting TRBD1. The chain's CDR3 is CASSPNLGTASYEQYF. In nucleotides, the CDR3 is TGTGCCAGCAGCCCCAACCTCGGGACAGCCTCCTACGAGCAGTACTTC.